A single sample is the source of the 5 T cell receptor beta chains below, sequenced in a study of blood T cell repertoires in COVID-19. Sequencing was performed with immunoSEQ multiplex PCR; in TCRdb, only in-frame clones are kept and a portion is missing. The repertoire consists of some 170,000 clones, with approximately 88% occurring once and the leading ten covering roughly 7.2%. Sequencing was carried out using peripheral blood. All receptors derive from a woman between 40 and 50 years old with COVID-19, enrolled during active disease.

The rearrangement joins TRBV4-1 to TRBJ2-3; TRBD2 matches at 11 bases. This CDR3 is built from 17 residues. The V segment lost 0 bases and the J segment 6 bases; nucleotides outside the gene matches: 8. CDR1 and CDR2 from the germline V gene are MGHRA and YSYEKL. The CDR3 DNA follows: TGCGCCAGCAGCCAAGATATTAGCGGGAGGGCCTCGGATACGCAGTATTTT. Translated: CASSQDISGRASDTQYF.

CDR3 in amino acids: CATSSTGEQYF. CDR3 bases: TGTGCCACCAGCAGCACGGGAGAGCAGTACTTC. This rearrangement joins TRBV15 to TRBJ2-7, with D possibly matching TRBD2 (5 bases). V was pared by 3 bases and J by 7 bases, with 7 bases between. The CDR3 totals 11 residues. The germline gives CDR1 LNHNV, CDR2 YYDKDF (reference sequence).

The chain recombines TRBV2 with TRBJ2-2, with 13 bases that match TRBD2. V lost 6 bases to trimming and J lost 7 bases; unmatched junction nucleotides: 8. This CDR3 spans 16 amino acids. Germline CDR1 reads SNHLY; CDR2 reads FYNNEI. The CDR3 here is CASRELAGGLGGELFF. DNA for the CDR3: TGTGCCAGCAGGGAACTAGCGGGGGGGCTTGGCGGGGAGCTGTTTTTT.

V and J are TRBV28 and TRBJ1-2; no firm D call. The CDR3 loop spans 14 amino acids. Trimming took off 3 bases at V and 3 bases at J, with 11 bases between the two ends. Germline V CDR1 and CDR2: MDHEN, SYDVKM. CDR3 protein: CASSLSQEYYGYTF. Here the CDR3 DNA reads TGTGCCAGCAGTTTGTCGCAGGAATACTATGGCTACACCTTC.

The chain recombines TRBV13 with TRBJ1-4; possible D gene TRBD1, 6 bases. Per the germline V gene, CDR1 is PRHDT and CDR2 is FYEKMQ (reference sequence). V lost 5 bases and J 7 bases, leaving 17 bases between the germline ends. This CDR3 is 15 amino acids long. This CDR3 reads CASSEMGGRREKLFF. The CDR3 nucleotides read TGTGCCAGCAGCGAAATGGGGGGGCGACGTGAAAAACTGTTTTTT.